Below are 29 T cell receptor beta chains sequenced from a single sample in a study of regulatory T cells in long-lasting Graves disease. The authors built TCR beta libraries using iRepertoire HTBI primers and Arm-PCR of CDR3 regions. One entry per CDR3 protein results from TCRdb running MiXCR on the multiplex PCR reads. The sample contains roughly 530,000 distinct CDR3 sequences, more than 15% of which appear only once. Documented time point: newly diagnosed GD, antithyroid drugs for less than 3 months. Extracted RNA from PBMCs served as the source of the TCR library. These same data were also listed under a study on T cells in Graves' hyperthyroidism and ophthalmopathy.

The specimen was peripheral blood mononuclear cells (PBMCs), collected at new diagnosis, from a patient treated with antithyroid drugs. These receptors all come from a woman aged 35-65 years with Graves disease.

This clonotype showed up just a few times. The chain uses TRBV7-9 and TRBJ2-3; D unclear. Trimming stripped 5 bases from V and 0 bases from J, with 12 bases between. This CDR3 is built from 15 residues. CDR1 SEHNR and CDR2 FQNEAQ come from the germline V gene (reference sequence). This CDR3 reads CASSPGRFSTDTQYF. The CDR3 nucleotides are TGTGCCAGCAGCCCCGGACGCTTCAGCACAGATACGCAGTATTTT.

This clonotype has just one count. The CDR3 loop reads CASNRPGAPLHF. The CDR3 region has the DNA TGTGCCAGCAACCGACCAGGAGCACCCCTCCACTTT. V gene TRBV9 combines with J gene TRBJ1-6; D remains unclear. Germline V lookup: CDR1 SGDLS, CDR2 YYNGEE. Trimming stripped 6 bases from V and 11 bases from J, with 12 bases between. This CDR3 has 12 residues.

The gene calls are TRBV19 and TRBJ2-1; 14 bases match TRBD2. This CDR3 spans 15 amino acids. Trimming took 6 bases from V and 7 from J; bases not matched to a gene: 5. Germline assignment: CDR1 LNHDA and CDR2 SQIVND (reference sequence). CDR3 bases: TGTGCCAGTAGCCCGGGACTAGCGGGGGTTAATGAGCAGTTCTTC. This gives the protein CASSPGLAGVNEQFF. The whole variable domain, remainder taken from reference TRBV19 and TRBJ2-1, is DGGITQSPKYLFRKEGQNVTLSCEQNLNHDAMYWYRQDPGQGLRLIYYSQIVNDFQKGDIAEGYSVSREKKESFPLTVTSAQKNPTAFYLCASSPGLAGVNEQFFGPGTRLTVL.

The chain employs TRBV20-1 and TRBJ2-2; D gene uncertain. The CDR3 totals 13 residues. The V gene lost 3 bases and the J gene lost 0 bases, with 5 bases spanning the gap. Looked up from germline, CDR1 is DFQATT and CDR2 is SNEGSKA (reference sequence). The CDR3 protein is CSARTTNTGELFF. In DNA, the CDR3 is TGCAGTGCTAGGACAACGAACACCGGGGAGCTGTTTTTT.

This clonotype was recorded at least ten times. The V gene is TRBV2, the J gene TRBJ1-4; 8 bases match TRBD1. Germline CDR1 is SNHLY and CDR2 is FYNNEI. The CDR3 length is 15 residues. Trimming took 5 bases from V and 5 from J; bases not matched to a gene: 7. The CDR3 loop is CASSLLGQGNEKLFF. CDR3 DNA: TGTGCCAGCAGTCTTCTCGGACAGGGAAATGAAAAACTGTTTTTT.

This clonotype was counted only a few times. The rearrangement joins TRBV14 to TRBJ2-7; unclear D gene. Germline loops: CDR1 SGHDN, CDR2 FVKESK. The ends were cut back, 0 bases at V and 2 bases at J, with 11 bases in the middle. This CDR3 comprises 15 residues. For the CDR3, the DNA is TGTGCCAGCAGCCAAGATCGGTACGCCGCCTACGAGCAGTACTTC. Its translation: CASSQDRYAAYEQYF. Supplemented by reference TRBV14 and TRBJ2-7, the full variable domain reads EAGVTQFPSHSVIEKGQTVTLRCDPISGHDNLYWYRRVMGKEIKFLLHFVKESKQDESGMPNNRFLAERTGGTYSTLKVQPAELEDSGVYFCASSQDRYAAYEQYFGPGTRLTVT.

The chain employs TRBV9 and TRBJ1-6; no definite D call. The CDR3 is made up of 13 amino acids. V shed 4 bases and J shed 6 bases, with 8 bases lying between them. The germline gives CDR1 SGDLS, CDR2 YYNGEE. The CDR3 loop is CASSTTSNSPLHF. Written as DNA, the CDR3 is TGTGCCAGCAGCACCACATCTAATTCACCCCTCCACTTT.

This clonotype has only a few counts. CDR3 DNA: TGCAGTGCTAGAGAGGGGGGGGTCGGCACAGATACGCAGTATTTT. Encoded protein: CSAREGGVGTDTQYF. The chain combines TRBV20-1 with TRBJ2-3, with 7 bases that match TRBD2. This CDR3 is built from 15 residues. V lost 0 bases to trimming and J lost 1 base; unmatched junction nucleotides: 4. Germline V gives CDR1 DFQATT, CDR2 SNEGSKA (reference sequence).

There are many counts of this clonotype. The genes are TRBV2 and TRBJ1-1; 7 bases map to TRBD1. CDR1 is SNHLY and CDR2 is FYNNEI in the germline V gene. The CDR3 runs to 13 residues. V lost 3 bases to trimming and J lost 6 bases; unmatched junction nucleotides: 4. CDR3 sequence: CASSDVGQPEAFF. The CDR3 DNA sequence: TGTGCCAGCAGTGACGTGGGACAGCCTGAAGCTTTCTTT.

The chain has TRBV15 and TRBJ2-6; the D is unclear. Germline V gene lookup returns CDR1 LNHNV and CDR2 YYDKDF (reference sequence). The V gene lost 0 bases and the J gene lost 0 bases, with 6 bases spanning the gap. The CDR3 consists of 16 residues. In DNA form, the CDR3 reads TGTGCCACCAGCAGAGATTTGCGCTCTGGGGCCAACGTCCTGACTTTC. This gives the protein CATSRDLRSGANVLTF.

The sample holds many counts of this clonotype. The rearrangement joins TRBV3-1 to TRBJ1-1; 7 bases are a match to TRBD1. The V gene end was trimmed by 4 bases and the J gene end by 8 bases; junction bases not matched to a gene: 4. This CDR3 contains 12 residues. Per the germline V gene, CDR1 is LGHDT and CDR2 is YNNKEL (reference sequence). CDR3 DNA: TGTGCCAGCAGCCGCCTACAGGGGGAAGCTTTCTTT. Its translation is CASSRLQGEAFF.

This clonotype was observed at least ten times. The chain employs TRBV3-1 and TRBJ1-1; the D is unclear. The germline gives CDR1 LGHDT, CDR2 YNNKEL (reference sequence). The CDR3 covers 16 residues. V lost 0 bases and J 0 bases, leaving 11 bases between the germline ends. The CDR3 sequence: CASSQDVTAMNTEAFF. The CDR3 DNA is TGTGCCAGCAGCCAAGATGTAACGGCTATGAACACTGAAGCTTTCTTT.

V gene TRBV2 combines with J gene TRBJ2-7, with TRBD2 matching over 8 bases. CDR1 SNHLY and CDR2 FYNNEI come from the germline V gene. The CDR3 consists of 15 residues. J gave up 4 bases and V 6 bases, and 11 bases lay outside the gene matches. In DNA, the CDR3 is TGTGCCAGCAGGATGGCCGGGACTAGAGTATACGAGCAGTACTTC. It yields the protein CASRMAGTRVYEQYF. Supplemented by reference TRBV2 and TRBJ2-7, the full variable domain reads EPEVTQTPSHQVTQMGQEVILRCVPISNHLYFYWYRQILGQKVEFLVSFYNNEISEKSEIFDDQFSVERPDGSNFTLKIRSTKLEDSAMYFCASRMAGTRVYEQYFGPGTRLTVT.

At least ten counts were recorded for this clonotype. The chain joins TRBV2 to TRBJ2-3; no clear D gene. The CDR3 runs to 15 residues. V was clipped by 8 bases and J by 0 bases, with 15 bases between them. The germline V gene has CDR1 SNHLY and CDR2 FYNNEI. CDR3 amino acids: CASQRMGFSTDTQYF. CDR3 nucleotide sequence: TGTGCCAGCCAAAGGATGGGATTTAGCACAGATACGCAGTATTTT. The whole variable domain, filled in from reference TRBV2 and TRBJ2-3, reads EPEVTQTPSHQVTQMGQEVILRCVPISNHLYFYWYRQILGQKVEFLVSFYNNEISEKSEIFDDQFSVERPDGSNFTLKIRSTKLEDSAMYFCASQRMGFSTDTQYFGPGTRLTVL.

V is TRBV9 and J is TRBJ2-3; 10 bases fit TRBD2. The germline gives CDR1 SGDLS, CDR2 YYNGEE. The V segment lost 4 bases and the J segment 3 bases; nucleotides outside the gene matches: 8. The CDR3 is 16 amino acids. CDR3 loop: CASSSQRGGITDTQYF. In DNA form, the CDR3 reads TGTGCCAGCAGCTCTCAGCGGGGGGGGATTACAGATACGCAGTATTTT.

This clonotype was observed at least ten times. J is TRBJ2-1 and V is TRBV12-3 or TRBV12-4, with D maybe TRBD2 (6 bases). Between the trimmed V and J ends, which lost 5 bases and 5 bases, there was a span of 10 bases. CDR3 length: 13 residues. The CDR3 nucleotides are TGTGCCAGCAGTCTGACTAGAAACAATGAGCAGTTCTTC. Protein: CASSLTRNNEQFF.

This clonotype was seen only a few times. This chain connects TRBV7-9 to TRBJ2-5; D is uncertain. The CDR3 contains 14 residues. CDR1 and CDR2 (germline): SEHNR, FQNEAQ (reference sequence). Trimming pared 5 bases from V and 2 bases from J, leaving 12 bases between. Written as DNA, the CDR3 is TGTGCCAGCAGCGGCATTGGACGGCAAGAGACCCAGTACTTC. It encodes CASSGIGRQETQYF. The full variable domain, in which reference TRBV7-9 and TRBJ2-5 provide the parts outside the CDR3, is DTGVSQNPRHKITKRGQNVTFRCDPISEHNRLYWYRQTLGQGPEFLTYFQNEAQLEKSRLLSDRFSAERPKGSFSTLEIQRTEQGDSAMYLCASSGIGRQETQYFGPGTRLLVL.

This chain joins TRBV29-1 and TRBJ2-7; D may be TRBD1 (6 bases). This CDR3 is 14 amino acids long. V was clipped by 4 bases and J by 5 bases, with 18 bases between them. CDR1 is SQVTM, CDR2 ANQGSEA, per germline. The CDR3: CSVAPGGRGHEQYF. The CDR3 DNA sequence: TGCAGCGTTGCCCCTGGGGGCAGGGGCCACGAGCAGTACTTC.

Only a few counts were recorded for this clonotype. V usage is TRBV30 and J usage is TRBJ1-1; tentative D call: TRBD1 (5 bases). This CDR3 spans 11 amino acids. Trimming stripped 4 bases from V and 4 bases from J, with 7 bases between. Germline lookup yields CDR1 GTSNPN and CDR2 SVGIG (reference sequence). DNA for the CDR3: TGTGCCTGGAATCAGGGCACTGAAGCTTTCTTT. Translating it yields CAWNQGTEAFF.

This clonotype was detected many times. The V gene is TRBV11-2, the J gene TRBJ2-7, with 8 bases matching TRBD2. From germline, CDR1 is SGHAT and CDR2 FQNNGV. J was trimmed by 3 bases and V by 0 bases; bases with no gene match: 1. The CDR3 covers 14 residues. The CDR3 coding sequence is TGTGCCAGCAGCTTAGAACTAGCGGTCTACGAGCAGTACTTC. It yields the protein CASSLELAVYEQYF.

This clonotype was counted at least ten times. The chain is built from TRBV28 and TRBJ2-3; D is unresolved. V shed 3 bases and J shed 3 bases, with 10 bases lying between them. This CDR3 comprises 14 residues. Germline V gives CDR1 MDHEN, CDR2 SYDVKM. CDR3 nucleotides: TGTGCCAGCAGTTTCCTTTCCGGTACAGATACGCAGTATTTT. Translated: CASSFLSGTDTQYF.

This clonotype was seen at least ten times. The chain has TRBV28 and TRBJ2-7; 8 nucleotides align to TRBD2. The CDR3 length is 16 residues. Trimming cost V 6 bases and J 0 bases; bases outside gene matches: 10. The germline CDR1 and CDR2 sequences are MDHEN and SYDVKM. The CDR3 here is CASSLLSGGPSYEQYF. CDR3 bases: TGTGCCAGCAGCCTTCTATCGGGGGGGCCCTCCTACGAGCAGTACTTC.

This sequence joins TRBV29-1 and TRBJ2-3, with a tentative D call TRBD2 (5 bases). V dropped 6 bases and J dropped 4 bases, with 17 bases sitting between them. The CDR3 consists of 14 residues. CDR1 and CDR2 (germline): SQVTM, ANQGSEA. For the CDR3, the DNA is TGCAGCGTCCCCTGGGTGGGGAGCGCAGATACGCAGTATTTT. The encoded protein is CSVPWVGSADTQYF.

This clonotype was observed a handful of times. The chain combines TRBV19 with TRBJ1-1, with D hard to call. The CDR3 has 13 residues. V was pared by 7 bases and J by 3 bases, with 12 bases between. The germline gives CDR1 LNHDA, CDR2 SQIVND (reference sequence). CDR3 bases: TGTGCCAGTATCGCCGGGTTATACACTGAAGCTTTCTTT. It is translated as CASIAGLYTEAFF. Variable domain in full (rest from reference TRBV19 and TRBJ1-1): DGGITQSPKYLFRKEGQNVTLSCEQNLNHDAMYWYRQDPGQGLRLIYYSQIVNDFQKGDIAEGYSVSREKKESFPLTVTSAQKNPTAFYLCASIAGLYTEAFFGQGTRLTVV.

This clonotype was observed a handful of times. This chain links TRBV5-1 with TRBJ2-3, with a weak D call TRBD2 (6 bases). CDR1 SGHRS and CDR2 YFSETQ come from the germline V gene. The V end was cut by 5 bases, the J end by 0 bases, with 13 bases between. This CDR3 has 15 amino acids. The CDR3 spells CASRESAGSTDTQYF. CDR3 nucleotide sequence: TGCGCCAGCAGGGAGAGCGCGGGAAGCACAGATACGCAGTATTTT.

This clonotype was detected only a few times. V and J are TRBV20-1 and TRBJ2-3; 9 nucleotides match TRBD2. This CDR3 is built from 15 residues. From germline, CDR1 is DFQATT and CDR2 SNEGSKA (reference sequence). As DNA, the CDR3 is TGCAGCCCCATTAGGCGCGGGGGGGCCTTAGATACGCAGTATTTT. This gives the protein CSPIRRGGALDTQYF.

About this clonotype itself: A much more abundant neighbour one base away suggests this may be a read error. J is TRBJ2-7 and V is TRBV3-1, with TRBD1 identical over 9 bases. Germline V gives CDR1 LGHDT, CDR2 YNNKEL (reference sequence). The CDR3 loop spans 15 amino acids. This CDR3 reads CASNQAGTGSYEQYF. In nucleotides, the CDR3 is TGTGCCAGCAACCAAGCCGGGACAGGGTCCTACGAGCAGTACTTC.

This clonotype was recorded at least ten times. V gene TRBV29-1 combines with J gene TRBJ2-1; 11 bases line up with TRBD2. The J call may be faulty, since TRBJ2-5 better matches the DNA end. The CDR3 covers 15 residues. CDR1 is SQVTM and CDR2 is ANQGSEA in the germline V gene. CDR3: CSVVILAGVSETQYF. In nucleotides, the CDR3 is TGCAGCGTTGTCATACTAGCGGGGGTCAGTGAGACCCAGTACTTC.

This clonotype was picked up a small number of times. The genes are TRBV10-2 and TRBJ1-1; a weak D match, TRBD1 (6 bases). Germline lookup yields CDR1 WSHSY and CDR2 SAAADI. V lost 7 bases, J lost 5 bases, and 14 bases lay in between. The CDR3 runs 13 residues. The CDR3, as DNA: TGCGCCAGCATGATTGGGGGCCGGACTGAAGCTTTCTTT. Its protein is CASMIGGRTEAFF.